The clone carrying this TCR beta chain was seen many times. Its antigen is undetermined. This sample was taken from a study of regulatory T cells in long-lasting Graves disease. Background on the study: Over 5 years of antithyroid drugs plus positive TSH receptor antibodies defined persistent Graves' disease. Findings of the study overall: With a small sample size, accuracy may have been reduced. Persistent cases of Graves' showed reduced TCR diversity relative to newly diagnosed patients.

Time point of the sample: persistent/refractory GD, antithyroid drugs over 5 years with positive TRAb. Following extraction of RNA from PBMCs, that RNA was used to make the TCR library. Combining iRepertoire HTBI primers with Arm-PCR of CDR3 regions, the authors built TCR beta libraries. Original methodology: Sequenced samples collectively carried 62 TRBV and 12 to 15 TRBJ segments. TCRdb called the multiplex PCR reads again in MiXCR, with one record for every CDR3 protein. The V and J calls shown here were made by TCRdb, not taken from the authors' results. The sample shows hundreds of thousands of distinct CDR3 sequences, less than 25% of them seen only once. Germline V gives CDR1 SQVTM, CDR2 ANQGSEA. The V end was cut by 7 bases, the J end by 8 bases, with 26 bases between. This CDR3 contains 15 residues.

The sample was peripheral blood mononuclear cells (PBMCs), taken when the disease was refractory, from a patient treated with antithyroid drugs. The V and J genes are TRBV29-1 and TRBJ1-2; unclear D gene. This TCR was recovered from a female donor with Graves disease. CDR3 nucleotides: TGCAGCGCAAAACTAGGCCCCCCCGGGCGTGGAGGCTACACCTTC. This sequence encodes CSAKLGPPGRGGYTF.